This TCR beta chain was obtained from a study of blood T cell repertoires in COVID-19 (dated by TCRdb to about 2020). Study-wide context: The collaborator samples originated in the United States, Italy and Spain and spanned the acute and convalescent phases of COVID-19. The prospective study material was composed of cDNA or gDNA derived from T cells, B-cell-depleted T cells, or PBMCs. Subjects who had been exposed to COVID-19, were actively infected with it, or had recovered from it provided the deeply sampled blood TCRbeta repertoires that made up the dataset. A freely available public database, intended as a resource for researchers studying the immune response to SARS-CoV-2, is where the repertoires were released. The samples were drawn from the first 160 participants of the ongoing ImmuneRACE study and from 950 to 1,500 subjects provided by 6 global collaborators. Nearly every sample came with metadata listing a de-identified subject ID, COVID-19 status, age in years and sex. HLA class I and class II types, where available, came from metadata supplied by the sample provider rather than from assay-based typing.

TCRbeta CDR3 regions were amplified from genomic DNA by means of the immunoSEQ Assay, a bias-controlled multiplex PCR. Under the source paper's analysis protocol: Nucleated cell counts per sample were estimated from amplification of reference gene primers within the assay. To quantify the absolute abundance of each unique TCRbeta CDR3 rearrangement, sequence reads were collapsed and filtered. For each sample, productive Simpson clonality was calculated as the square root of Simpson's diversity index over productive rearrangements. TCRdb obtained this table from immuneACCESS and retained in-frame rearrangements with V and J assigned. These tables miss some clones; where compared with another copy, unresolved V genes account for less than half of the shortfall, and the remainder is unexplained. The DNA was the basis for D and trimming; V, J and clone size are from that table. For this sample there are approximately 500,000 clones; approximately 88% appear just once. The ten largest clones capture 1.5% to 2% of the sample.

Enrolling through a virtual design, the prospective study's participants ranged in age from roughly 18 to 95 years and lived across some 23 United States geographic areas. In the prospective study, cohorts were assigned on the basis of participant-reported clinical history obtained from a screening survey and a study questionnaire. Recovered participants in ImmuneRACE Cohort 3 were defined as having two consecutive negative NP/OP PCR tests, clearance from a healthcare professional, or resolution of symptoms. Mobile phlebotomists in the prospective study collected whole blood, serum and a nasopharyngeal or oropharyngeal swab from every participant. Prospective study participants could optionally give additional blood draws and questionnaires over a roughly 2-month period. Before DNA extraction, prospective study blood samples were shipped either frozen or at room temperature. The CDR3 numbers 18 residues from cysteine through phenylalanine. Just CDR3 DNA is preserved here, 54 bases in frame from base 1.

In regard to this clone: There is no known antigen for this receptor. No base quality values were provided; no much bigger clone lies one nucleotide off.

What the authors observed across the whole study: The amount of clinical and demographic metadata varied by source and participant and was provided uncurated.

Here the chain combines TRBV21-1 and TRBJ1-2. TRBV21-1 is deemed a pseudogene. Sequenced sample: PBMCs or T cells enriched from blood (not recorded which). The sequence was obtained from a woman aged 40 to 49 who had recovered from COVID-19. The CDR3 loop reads CASSKALHERESVNGYTF. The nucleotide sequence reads TGTGCCAGCAGCAAAGCCCTCCATGAGCGGGAATCGGTTAATGGCTACACCTTC.